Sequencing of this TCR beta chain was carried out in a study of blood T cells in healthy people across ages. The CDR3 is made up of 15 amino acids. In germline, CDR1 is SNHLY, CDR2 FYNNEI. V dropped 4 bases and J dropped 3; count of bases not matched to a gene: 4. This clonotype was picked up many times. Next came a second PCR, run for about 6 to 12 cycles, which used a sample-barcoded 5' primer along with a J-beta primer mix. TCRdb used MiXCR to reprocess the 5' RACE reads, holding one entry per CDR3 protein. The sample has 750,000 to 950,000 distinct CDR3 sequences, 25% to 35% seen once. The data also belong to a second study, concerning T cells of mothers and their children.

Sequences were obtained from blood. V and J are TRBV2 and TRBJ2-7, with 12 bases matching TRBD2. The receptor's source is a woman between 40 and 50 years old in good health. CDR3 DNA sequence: TGTGCCAGCAGTGGACTAGCGGGAGAAGTCTACGAGCAGTACTTC. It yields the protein CASSGLAGEVYEQYF.